The source of this T cell receptor beta chain is a study of cytomegalovirus exposure and HLA in healthy donors. This PCR relied on a set of 60 Vbeta primers and 13 Jbeta primers. The data were produced by immunoSEQ multiplex PCR, yet TCRdb's version contains in-frame clones alone and is incomplete. This table has over 200,000 clones, 77% appearing once. With regard to this clone: No antigen is known for it.

Study-wide results and caveats: Most of the TCR beta V segments (in an earlier analysis) were productive either about 87% or about 30% of the time.

CDR3 size: 14 residues. Trimming removed 4 bases from V and 5 bases from J; junction bases left unmatched: 8. The germline V gene has CDR1 SGHRS and CDR2 YFSETQ. The rearrangement joins TRBV5-1 to TRBJ2-7; 8 bases are a match to TRBD2. The clonotype was recovered from a woman aged 55-69 years in good health and CMV-seropositive. Sequenced input: PBMCs. CDR3 bases: TGCGCCAGCAGCAGCGTAGCGGGATCTGACGAGCAGTACTTC. It yields the protein CASSSVAGSDEQYF.